The 2 T cell receptor beta chains below all came from one sample that was sequenced in a study of OX40 agonist ivuxolimab in advanced cancers. The data were produced by immunoSEQ multiplex PCR, yet TCRdb's version contains in-frame clones alone and is incomplete. This table has about 70,000 clones, roughly 85% appearing once. The starting material was CD4+ or CD8+ T cells sorted from blood, obtained in a trial of the OX40 agonist ivuxolimab. Receptor source: an adult with an advanced solid tumor such as melanoma, head and neck, liver or kidney cancer.

J is TRBJ2-2 and V is TRBV19; TRBD1 aligns across 8 bases. The junction had 4 bases not matched to a gene; V was cut back by 6 bases and J by 7 bases. This CDR3 comprises 13 residues. CDR1 and CDR2 (germline): LNHDA, SQIVND (reference sequence). The CDR3 DNA reads as TGTGCCAGTAGGGACAGGGCGGACGGGGAGCTGTTTTTT. Translating it yields CASRDRADGELFF. The full variable domain, with the rest looked up from reference TRBV19 and TRBJ2-2, is DGGITQSPKYLFRKEGQNVTLSCEQNLNHDAMYWYRQDPGQGLRLIYYSQIVNDFQKGDIAEGYSVSREKKESFPLTVTSAQKNPTAFYLCASRDRADGELFFGEGSRLTVL.

This clone occurred once. This chain joins TRBV5-6 and TRBJ1-1, with D perhaps matching TRBD1 (6 bases). This CDR3 spans 16 amino acids. Germline-derived CDR1 and CDR2 are SGHDT and YYEEEE. With 0 bases removed from V and 3 bases from J, the gap between germline ends came to 15 bases. CDR3 region: CASSLVGTQLYTEAFF. The DNA of the CDR3 is TGTGCCAGCAGCTTGGTTGGGACACAACTTTACACTGAAGCTTTCTTT.